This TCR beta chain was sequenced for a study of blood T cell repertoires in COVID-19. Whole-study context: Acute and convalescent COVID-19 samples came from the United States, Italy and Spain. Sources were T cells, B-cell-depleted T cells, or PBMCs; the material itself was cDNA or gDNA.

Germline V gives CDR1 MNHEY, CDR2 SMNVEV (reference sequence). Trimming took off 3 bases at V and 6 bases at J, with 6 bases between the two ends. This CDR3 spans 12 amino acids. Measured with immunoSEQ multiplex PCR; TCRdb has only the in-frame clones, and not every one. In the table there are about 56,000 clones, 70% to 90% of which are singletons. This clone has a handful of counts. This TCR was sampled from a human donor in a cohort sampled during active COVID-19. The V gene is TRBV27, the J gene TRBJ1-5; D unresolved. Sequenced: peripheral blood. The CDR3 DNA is TGTGCCAGCAGTTTCCCCGGTCAGCCCCAGCATTTT. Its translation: CASSFPGQPQHF.